Listed here are 21 T cell receptor beta chains from one sample, sequenced in a study of PD-L1 blockade in urothelial cancer. The data were produced by immunoSEQ multiplex PCR, yet TCRdb's version contains in-frame clones alone and is incomplete. The table lists around 46,000 clones, roughly 78% of them singletons. Described time point: peripheral blood 6 weeks after treatment start. Sequencing used PBMCs, obtained around atezolizumab (anti-PD-L1) treatment. Receptor source: a man between 60 and 70 years old with urothelial cancer.

The chain joins TRBV6-5 to TRBJ2-2; unclear D gene. V shed 9 bases and J shed 8 bases, with 10 bases lying between them. CDR1 and CDR2 from the germline V gene are MNHEY and SVGAGI. The CDR3 has 11 amino acids. The CDR3 bases are TGTGCCAGTACGTCGGTGGGGGAGCTGTTTTTT. Encoded protein: CASTSVGELFF.

The V gene is TRBV7-9, the J gene TRBJ1-5; 7 bases are shared with TRBD1. V trimming: 5 bases; J trimming: 2 bases; junction bases outside the gene matches: 9. This CDR3 is 16 amino acids long. The germline V gene encodes CDR1 SEHNR and CDR2 FQNEAQ (reference sequence). The CDR3 nucleotides are TGTGCCAGCAGCGCACTCCTGGGGACAGGCAATCAGCCCCAGCATTTT. Its protein product is CASSALLGTGNQPQHF.

This chain links TRBV13 with TRBJ2-5; maybe TRBD1 (6 bases). This CDR3 contains 15 residues. The germline V and J ends were trimmed by 4 bases and 5 bases, with 17 bases remaining between them. Germline CDR1 and CDR2: PRHDT and FYEKMQ (reference sequence). The CDR3 bases are TGTGCCAGCAGCTCGGGGCAGGGGCTGTTGGAGACCCAGTACTTC. It translates to CASSSGQGLLETQYF.

The V gene is TRBV10-1, the J gene TRBJ2-3; D call uncertain. From germline, CDR1 is WNHNN and CDR2 SYGVQD (reference sequence). Trimming shortened V by 3 bases and J by 0 bases, and 7 bases separated the two germline ends. The CDR3 runs to 14 residues. The CDR3 DNA follows: TGCGCCAGCAGTGATCCGTCCAGCACAGATACGCAGTATTTT. Residues: CASSDPSSTDTQYF.

J is TRBJ1-1 and V is TRBV30, with a weak D call TRBD1 (6 bases). The CDR3 has 14 amino acids. Per germline, CDR1 GTSNPN and CDR2 SVGIG (reference sequence). Trimming took off 0 bases at V and 1 base at J, with 9 bases between the two ends. The CDR3 bases are TGTGCCTGGAGTGTTGGGACACCGAACACTGAAGCTTTCTTT. Amino acid sequence: CAWSVGTPNTEAFF.

This rearrangement joins TRBV27 to TRBJ2-1; D is possibly TRBD1 (6 bases). This CDR3 comprises 15 residues. Trimming removed 3 bases from V and 2 bases from J, with 11 bases in between. Germline V gene lookup returns CDR1 MNHEY and CDR2 SMNVEV (reference sequence). The CDR3 here is CASSFGQGPYNEQFF. The CDR3 DNA reads as TGTGCCAGCAGTTTCGGTCAGGGGCCCTACAATGAGCAGTTCTTC.

The chain is built from TRBV25-1 and TRBJ1-1; D not resolved. V lost 4 bases and J 4 bases, leaving 22 bases between the germline ends. The CDR3 loop spans 17 amino acids. Germline values: CDR1 MGHDK, CDR2 SYGVNS. CDR3 sequence (DNA): TGTGCCAGCAGTGCACCCCTGGGAGTGGCGAGTGGCACTGAAGCTTTCTTT. Amino acids: CASSAPLGVASGTEAFF.

The chain carries TRBV28 and TRBJ1-4; D perhaps matches TRBD1 (6 bases). Germline lookup yields CDR1 MDHEN and CDR2 SYDVKM. V dropped 4 bases and J dropped 1 base, with 7 bases sitting between them. This CDR3 spans 14 amino acids. CDR3: CASSSRGTNEKLFF. The CDR3 region has the DNA TGTGCCAGCAGTTCCAGGGGAACTAATGAAAAACTGTTTTTT.

The chain links TRBV5-1 to TRBJ1-1; 8 bases align to TRBD1. Losses at the gene ends were 4 bases for V and 6 bases for J; bases not matched to a gene: 11. CDR1 SGHRS and CDR2 YFSETQ come from the germline V gene. CDR3 length equals 15 residues. Here the CDR3 DNA reads TGCGCCAGCAGCGCCAGGACAGGGTTCGGGGCTGAAGCTTTCTTT. Translated, it gives CASSARTGFGAEAFF.

This sequence joins TRBV28 and TRBJ2-1; 11 nucleotides agree with TRBD2. From germline, CDR1 is MDHEN and CDR2 SYDVKM. CDR3 length: 14 amino acids. Trimming took 5 bases from V and 7 from J; bases not matched to a gene: 4. The CDR3: CASSGLAGTNEQFF. The CDR3 DNA follows: TGTGCCAGCAGTGGACTAGCGGGTACTAATGAGCAGTTCTTC. Drawing the rest from reference TRBV28 and TRBJ2-1, the complete variable domain is DVKVTQSSRYLVKRTGEKVFLECVQDMDHENMFWYRQDPGLGLRLIYFSYDVKMKEKGDIPEGYSVSREKKERFSLILESASTNQTSMYLCASSGLAGTNEQFFGPGTRLTVL.

The chain uses TRBV7-2 and TRBJ2-5; 13 positions match TRBD2. From germline, CDR1 is SGHTA and CDR2 FQGNSA. The V and J ends lost 2 bases and 5 bases, in that order; junction bases with no gene match: 11. The CDR3 consists of 18 residues. The CDR3 here is CASSLWGTSGAGRETQYF. CDR3 nucleotide sequence: TGTGCCAGCAGCTTATGGGGGACTAGCGGGGCTGGTAGGGAGACCCAGTACTTC. Based on the CDR3 plus reference TRBV7-2 and TRBJ2-5, the full variable domain is GAGVSQSPSNKVTEKGKDVELRCDPISGHTALYWYRQSLGQGLEFLIYFQGNSAPDKSGLPSDRFSAERTGGSVSTLTIQRTQQEDSAVYLCASSLWGTSGAGRETQYFGPGTRLLVL.

The chain is built from TRBV2 and TRBJ1-4, with 7 bases fitting TRBD1. This CDR3 comprises 14 residues. Germline values: CDR1 SNHLY, CDR2 FYNNEI. After removal of 6 bases from V and 0 bases from J, the junction contained 1 base not matched to a gene. The CDR3 DNA follows: TGTGCCAGCAGCGGACAGGCAACTAATGAAAAACTGTTTTTT. The encoded protein is CASSGQATNEKLFF.

About this clone itself: This specimen includes other DNA sequences encoding the same CDR3. The V and J genes are TRBV7-2 and TRBJ1-2; tentative D call: TRBD1 (6 bases). There are 13 residues in the CDR3. Germline V gene lookup returns CDR1 SGHTA and CDR2 FQGNSA. Trimming stripped 0 bases from V and 8 bases from J, with 10 bases between. CDR3: CASSLAGADGYTF. CDR3 bases: TGTGCCAGCAGCTTAGCGGGGGCGGACGGCTACACCTTC. The whole variable domain, filled in from reference TRBV7-2 and TRBJ1-2, reads GAGVSQSPSNKVTEKGKDVELRCDPISGHTALYWYRQSLGQGLEFLIYFQGNSAPDKSGLPSDRFSAERTGGSVSTLTIQRTQQEDSAVYLCASSLAGADGYTFGSGTRLTVV.

This sequence joins TRBV11-2 and TRBJ2-7, with D possibly being TRBD1 (6 bases). This CDR3 has 13 residues. V was pared by 5 bases and J by 2 bases, with 10 bases between. Germline loops: CDR1 SGHAT, CDR2 FQNNGV. In DNA, the CDR3 is TGTGCCAGCAGCGGGGGACACCCCTACGAGCAGTACTTC. Its translation is CASSGGHPYEQYF.

The V and J genes are TRBV6-5 and TRBJ2-7; TRBD1 might be the D (5 bases). Looked up from germline, CDR1 is MNHEY and CDR2 is SVGAGI. The CDR3 runs to 14 residues. V dropped 2 bases and J dropped 0 bases, with 8 bases sitting between them. This chain's CDR3 is CASSYARDSYEQYF. The CDR3 DNA reads as TGTGCCAGCAGTTACGCCAGGGACTCCTACGAGCAGTACTTC.

The genes are TRBV6-5 and TRBJ1-5; 9 bases match TRBD1. Germline V gives CDR1 MNHEY, CDR2 SVGAGI. CDR3 length: 14 amino acids. J was trimmed by 4 bases and V by 9 bases; bases with no gene match: 7. CDR3 DNA sequence: TGTGCCAGTCGCCCACAGGGGGCGAATCAGCCCCAGCATTTT. It encodes CASRPQGANQPQHF.

The chain employs TRBV30 and TRBJ2-5, with D possibly matching TRBD2 (5 bases). Looked up from germline, CDR1 is GTSNPN and CDR2 is SVGIG (reference sequence). V lost 4 bases and J 7 bases, leaving 19 bases between the germline ends. The CDR3 covers 14 residues. The CDR3 nucleotides are TGTGCCTGGATTCCGGTGCAGACGGCGGGGACCCAGTACTTC. It yields the protein CAWIPVQTAGTQYF.

The V gene is TRBV11-2, the J gene TRBJ2-3; 7 bases map to TRBD2. The ends lost 5 bases at V and 2 bases at J; junction bases unmatched: 7. Germline CDR1 and CDR2: SGHAT and FQNNGV. The CDR3 sequence is 15 residues long. CDR3 DNA: TGTGCCAGCAGCCCCGGGGACTACCTCACAGATACGCAGTATTTT. Amino acid sequence: CASSPGDYLTDTQYF.

A single count supports this clone. This chain links TRBV14 with TRBJ1-4; D not resolved. This CDR3 region has 13 residues. Trimming stripped 4 bases from V and 7 bases from J, with 10 bases between. CDR1 is SGHDN and CDR2 is FVKESK in the germline V gene. As DNA, the CDR3 is TGTGCCAGCAGCCCCCGGCAGCGTGAAAAACTGTTTTTT. It translates to CASSPRQREKLFF.

The chain employs TRBV5-4 and TRBJ2-5; a weak D match, TRBD1 (8 bases). CDR1 and CDR2 (germline): SGHNT, YYREEE (reference sequence). V was trimmed by 3 bases and J by 5 bases, leaving 29 bases between them. This CDR3 has 19 residues. This CDR3 is CASSSRGWSYRGGRETQYF. The CDR3 DNA reads as TGTGCCAGCAGCTCCCGTGGGTGGAGTTACAGGGGGGGGAGGGAGACCCAGTACTTC.

The rearrangement joins TRBV28 to TRBJ1-4; 9 positions match TRBD1. The germline V gene has CDR1 MDHEN and CDR2 SYDVKM. This CDR3 contains 15 residues. The trim removed 5 bases at V and 7 bases at J, leaving 8 bases unmatched. CDR3 DNA: TGTGCCAGCAGTCCTTGGACAGGGGCTGGTGAAAAACTGTTTTTT. Protein product: CASSPWTGAGEKLFF.